This T cell receptor (beta chain) was sequenced for a study of T cell responses to AZD1222 COVID-19 vaccine. Overall study context: Some second doses came at about 4 weeks and others at about 12 weeks; these were pooled.

Study-wide points: Females made up more of the donors, who were largely white British, and clonal diversity may have come out too low.

Sequencing used immunoSEQ multiplex PCR; TCRdb keeps in-frame clones, though not all of them. The sample records about 100,000 clones, around nine tenths being singletons. This clone was picked up one time. Its antigen is as yet unknown. The sample in question was peripheral blood, obtained on day 0 of AZD1222 vaccination. This receptor was obtained from an adult in good health.

This chain's CDR3 is CASSLESGTGNTEAFF. DNA for the CDR3: TGTGCCAGCAGCTTGGAGAGTGGGACAGGGAACACTGAAGCTTTCTTT. The J gene is TRBJ1-1, the V gene TRBV5-6, with 8 bases matching TRBD1. This CDR3 comprises 16 residues. V shed 0 bases and J 1 base; nucleotides not matched to a gene: 5. Germline V gene lookup returns CDR1 SGHDT and CDR2 YYEEEE.